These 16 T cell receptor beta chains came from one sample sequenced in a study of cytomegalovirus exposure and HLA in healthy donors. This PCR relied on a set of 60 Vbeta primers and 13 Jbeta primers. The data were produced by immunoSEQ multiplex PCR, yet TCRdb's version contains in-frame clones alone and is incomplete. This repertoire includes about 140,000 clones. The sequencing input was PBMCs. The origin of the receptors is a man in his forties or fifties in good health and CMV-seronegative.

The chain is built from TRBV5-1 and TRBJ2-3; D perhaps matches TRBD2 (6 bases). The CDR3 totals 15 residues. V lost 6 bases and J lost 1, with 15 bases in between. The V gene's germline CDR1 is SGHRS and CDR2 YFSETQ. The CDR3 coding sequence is TGCGCCAGCACACTGTCACCGGGGGGCACAGATACGCAGTATTTT. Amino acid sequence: CASTLSPGGTDTQYF.

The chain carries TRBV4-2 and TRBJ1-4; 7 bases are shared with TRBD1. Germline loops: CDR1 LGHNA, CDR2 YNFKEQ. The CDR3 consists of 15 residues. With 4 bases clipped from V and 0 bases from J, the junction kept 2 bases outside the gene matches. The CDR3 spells CASSLDRATNEKLFF. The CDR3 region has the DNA TGTGCCAGCAGCCTCGACAGGGCAACTAATGAAAAACTGTTTTTT.

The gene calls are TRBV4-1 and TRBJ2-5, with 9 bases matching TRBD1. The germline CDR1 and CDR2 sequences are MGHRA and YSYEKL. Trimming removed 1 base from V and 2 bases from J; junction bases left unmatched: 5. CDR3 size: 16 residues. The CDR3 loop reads CASSQGGTGRQETQYF. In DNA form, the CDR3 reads TGCGCCAGCAGCCAAGGAGGGACAGGGAGACAAGAGACCCAGTACTTC.

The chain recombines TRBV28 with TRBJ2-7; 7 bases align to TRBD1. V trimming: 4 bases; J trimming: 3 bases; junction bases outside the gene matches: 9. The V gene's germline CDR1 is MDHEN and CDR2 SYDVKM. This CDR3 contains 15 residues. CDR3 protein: CASSWRGGAVYEQYF. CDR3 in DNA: TGTGCCAGCAGTTGGCGAGGGGGCGCGGTCTACGAGCAGTACTTC.

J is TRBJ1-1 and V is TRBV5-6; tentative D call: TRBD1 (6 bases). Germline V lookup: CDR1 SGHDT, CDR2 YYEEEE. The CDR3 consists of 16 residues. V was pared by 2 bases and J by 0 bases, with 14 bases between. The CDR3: CASSFKLTGLNTEAFF. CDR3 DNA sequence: TGTGCCAGCAGCTTCAAGTTGACAGGCCTGAACACTGAAGCTTTCTTT.

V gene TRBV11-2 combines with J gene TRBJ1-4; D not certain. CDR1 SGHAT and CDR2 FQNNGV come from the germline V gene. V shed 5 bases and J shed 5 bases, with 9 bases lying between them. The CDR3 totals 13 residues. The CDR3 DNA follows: TGTGCCAGCAGCCGAACTATGAATGAAAAACTGTTTTTT. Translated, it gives CASSRTMNEKLFF.

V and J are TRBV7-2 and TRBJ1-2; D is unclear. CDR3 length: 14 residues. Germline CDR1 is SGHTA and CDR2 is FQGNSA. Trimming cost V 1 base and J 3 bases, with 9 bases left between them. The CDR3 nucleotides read TGTGCCAGCAGCTTAGTTCGGGAGGACTATGGCTACACCTTC. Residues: CASSLVREDYGYTF.

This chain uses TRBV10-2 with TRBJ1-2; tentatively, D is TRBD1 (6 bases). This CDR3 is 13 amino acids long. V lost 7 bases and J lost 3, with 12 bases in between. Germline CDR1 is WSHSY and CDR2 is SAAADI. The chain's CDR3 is CASTYREDYGYTF. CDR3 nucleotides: TGCGCCAGCACATACAGGGAAGACTATGGCTACACCTTC.

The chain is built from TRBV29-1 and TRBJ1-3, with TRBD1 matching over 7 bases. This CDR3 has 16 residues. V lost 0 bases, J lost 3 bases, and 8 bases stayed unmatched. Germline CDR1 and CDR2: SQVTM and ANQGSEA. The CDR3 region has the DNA TGCAGCGTTGAAGATCAACAGGGGAGTAATGGAAACACCATATATTTT. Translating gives CSVEDQQGSNGNTIYF.

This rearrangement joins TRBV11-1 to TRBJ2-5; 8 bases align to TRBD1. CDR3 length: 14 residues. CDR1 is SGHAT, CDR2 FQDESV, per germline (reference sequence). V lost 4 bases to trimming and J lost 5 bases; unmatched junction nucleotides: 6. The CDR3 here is CASSSQGAWETQYF. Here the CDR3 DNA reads TGTGCCAGCAGCTCCCAGGGGGCGTGGGAGACCCAGTACTTC.

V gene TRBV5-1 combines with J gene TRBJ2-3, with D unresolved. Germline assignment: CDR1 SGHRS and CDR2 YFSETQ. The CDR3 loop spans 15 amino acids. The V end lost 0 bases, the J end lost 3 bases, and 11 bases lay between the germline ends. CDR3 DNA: TGCGCCAGCAGCTTGGGTAGTAGTGAGACAGATACGCAGTATTTT. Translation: CASSLGSSETDTQYF.

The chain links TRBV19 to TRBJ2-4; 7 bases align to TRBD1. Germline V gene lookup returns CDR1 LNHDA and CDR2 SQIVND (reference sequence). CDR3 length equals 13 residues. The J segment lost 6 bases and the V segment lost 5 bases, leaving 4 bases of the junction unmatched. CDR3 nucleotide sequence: TGTGCCAGTAGTCATCGACAGGGAAACATTCAGTACTTC. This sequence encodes CASSHRQGNIQYF.

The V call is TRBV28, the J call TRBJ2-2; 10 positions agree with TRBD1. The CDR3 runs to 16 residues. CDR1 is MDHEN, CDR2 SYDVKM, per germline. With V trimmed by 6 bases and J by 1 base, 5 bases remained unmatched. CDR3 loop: CASSRDRGQNTGELFF. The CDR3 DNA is TGTGCCAGCAGCCGCGACAGGGGGCAGAACACCGGGGAGCTGTTTTTT.

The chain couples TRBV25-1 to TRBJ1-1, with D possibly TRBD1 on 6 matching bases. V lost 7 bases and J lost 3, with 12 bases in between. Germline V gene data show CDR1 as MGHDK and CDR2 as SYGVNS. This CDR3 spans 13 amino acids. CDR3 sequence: CASTSGGYTEAFF. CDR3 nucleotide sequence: TGTGCCAGCACCTCGGGGGGCTACACTGAAGCTTTCTTT. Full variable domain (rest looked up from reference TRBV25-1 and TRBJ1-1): EADIYQTPRYLVIGTGKKITLECSQTMGHDKMYWYQQDPGMELHLIHYSYGVNSTEKGDLSSESTVSRIRTEHFPLTLESARPSHTSQYLCASTSGGYTEAFFGQGTRLTVV.

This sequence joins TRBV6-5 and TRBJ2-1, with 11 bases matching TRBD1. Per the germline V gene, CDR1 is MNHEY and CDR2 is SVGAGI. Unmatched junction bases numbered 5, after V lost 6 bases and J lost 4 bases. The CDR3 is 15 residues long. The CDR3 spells CASRAGTGGYNEQFF. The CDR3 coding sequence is TGTGCCAGCAGGGCCGGGACAGGGGGGTACAATGAGCAGTTCTTC.

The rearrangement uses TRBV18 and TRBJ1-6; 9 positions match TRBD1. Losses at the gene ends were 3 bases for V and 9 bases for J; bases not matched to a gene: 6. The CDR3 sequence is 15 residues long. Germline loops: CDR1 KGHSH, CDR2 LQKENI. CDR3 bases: TGTGCCAGCTCACCGAGGACAGGGGCGGGTTCACCCCTCCACTTT. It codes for CASSPRTGAGSPLHF.